The 27 T cell receptor beta chains below come from one sample, sequenced in a study of cytomegalovirus exposure and HLA in healthy donors. The PCR was carried out with 60 Vbeta primers and 13 Jbeta primers. TCRdb keeps only in-frame clones here, not all; method: immunoSEQ multiplex PCR. The table shows about 160,000 clones, with approximately 80% occurring only once. The sequenced material came from PBMCs. These TCRs come from a male donor in good health and CMV-seropositive.

The chain uses TRBV4-3 and TRBJ2-3, with 9 bases that match TRBD2. The CDR3 has 18 residues. Germline CDR1 reads LGHNA; CDR2 reads YSLEER. Trimming cost V 0 bases and J 2 bases; bases outside gene matches: 9. CDR3 region: CASSQESRGTSPTDTQYF. CDR3 nucleotide sequence: TGCGCCAGCAGCCAAGAAAGTAGGGGGACTAGCCCCACAGATACGCAGTATTTT.

The V gene is TRBV7-2, the J gene TRBJ1-1; no definite D call. This CDR3 region has 14 residues. Per germline, CDR1 SGHTA and CDR2 FQGNSA. With 2 bases removed from V and 0 bases from J, the gap between germline ends came to 7 bases. CDR3 protein: CASSLIILNTEAFF. The CDR3 DNA follows: TGTGCCAGCAGCTTAATCATCCTGAACACTGAAGCTTTCTTT.

The J gene is TRBJ2-1, the V gene TRBV6-5, with 7 bases aligning to TRBD1. The CDR3 spans 12 residues. Germline CDR1 and CDR2: MNHEY and SVGAGI. V shed 8 bases and J 4 bases; nucleotides not matched to a gene: 2. The DNA for the CDR3 is TGTGCCAGCTGGGACAGTTACAATGAGCAGTTCTTC. Its protein product is CASWDSYNEQFF.

The chain has TRBV2 and TRBJ1-3; D not resolved. The CDR3 consists of 14 residues. Per germline, CDR1 SNHLY and CDR2 FYNNEI. V was clipped by 2 bases and J by 4 bases, with 9 bases between them. CDR3 sequence (DNA): TGTGCCAGCAGTGAACCCTTTTTCGGAAACACCATATATTTT. It specifies CASSEPFFGNTIYF.

CDR3 protein: CASSQGQNTEAFF. CDR3 bases: TGCGCCAGCAGCCAGGGTCAGAACACTGAAGCTTTCTTT. V is TRBV5-1 and J is TRBJ1-1, with D possibly being TRBD1 (5 bases). Between the trimmed V and J ends, which lost 4 bases and 1 base, there was a span of 8 bases. Germline values: CDR1 SGHRS, CDR2 YFSETQ. The CDR3 has 13 residues.

This clone showed up just once. V usage is TRBV7-9 and J usage is TRBJ2-3; 10 nucleotides agree with TRBD2. The CDR3 covers 14 residues. V lost 4 bases and J lost 3; bases outside the gene matches: 1. Germline V lookup: CDR1 SEHNR, CDR2 FQNEAQ (reference sequence). CDR3 DNA sequence: TGTGCCAGCAGCTCGGGACTAGCGACAGATACGCAGTATTTT. This translates into CASSSGLATDTQYF.

This chain links TRBV9 with TRBJ1-6, with D tentatively TRBD1 (5 bases). Deletions cut 0 bases from V and 9 bases from J, with 10 bases between. The V gene's germline CDR1 is SGDLS and CDR2 YYNGEE. The CDR3 consists of 14 residues. Here the CDR3 reads CASSVGQGTSPLHF. In DNA, the CDR3 is TGTGCCAGCAGCGTAGGCCAGGGTACTTCACCCCTCCACTTT. Based on the CDR3 plus reference TRBV9 and TRBJ1-6, the full variable domain is DSGVTQTPKHLITATGQRVTLRCSPRSGDLSVYWYQQSLDQGLQFLIQYYNGEERAKGNILERFSAQQFPDLHSELNLSSLELGDSALYFCASSVGQGTSPLHFGNGTRLTVT.

This chain connects TRBV27 to TRBJ1-2; a possible D gene is TRBD1 (5 bases). Germline V gene data show CDR1 as MNHEY and CDR2 as SMNVEV (reference sequence). The CDR3 spans 14 residues. V dropped 2 bases and J dropped 3 bases, with 10 bases sitting between them. The CDR3 loop is CASSLKDTYYGYTF. The CDR3 DNA is TGTGCCAGCAGTTTAAAGGACACCTACTATGGCTACACCTTC.

The CDR3 loop is CASSSDRVYPGELFF. The CDR3 coding sequence is TGCGCCAGCAGCTCGGACAGGGTATATCCCGGGGAGCTGTTTTTT. The J gene is TRBJ2-2, the V gene TRBV5-1; TRBD1 matches at 8 bases. The germline gives CDR1 SGHRS, CDR2 YFSETQ. This CDR3 spans 15 amino acids. The V and J ends lost 3 bases and 6 bases, in that order; junction bases with no gene match: 7. Full variable domain (missing parts from reference TRBV5-1 and TRBJ2-2): KAGVTQTPRYLIKTRGQQVTLSCSPISGHRSVSWYQQTPGQGLQFLFEYFSETQRNKGNFPGRFSGRQFSNSRSEMNVSTLELGDSALYLCASSSDRVYPGELFFGEGSRLTVL.

V gene TRBV30 combines with J gene TRBJ1-4; 8 bases are a match to TRBD1. CDR1 is GTSNPN, CDR2 SVGIG, per germline (reference sequence). J gave up 8 bases and V 7 bases, and 15 bases lay outside the gene matches. This CDR3 spans 15 amino acids. CDR3 sequence reads: CASQKGQAVWEKLFF. The CDR3 DNA reads TGTGCCTCCCAAAAGGGACAGGCGGTTTGGGAAAAACTGTTTTTT.

The chain carries TRBV5-1 and TRBJ1-4; no reliable D call. Germline CDR1 SGHRS, CDR2 YFSETQ. The CDR3 sequence is 14 residues long. V lost 0 bases, J lost 6 bases, and 9 bases lay in between. CDR3 loop: CASSLAVTDEKLFF. CDR3 DNA sequence: TGCGCCAGCAGCTTGGCGGTAACAGATGAAAAACTGTTTTTT. Looking up the rest from reference TRBV5-1 and TRBJ1-4 gives the full variable domain: KAGVTQTPRYLIKTRGQQVTLSCSPISGHRSVSWYQQTPGQGLQFLFEYFSETQRNKGNFPGRFSGRQFSNSRSEMNVSTLELGDSALYLCASSLAVTDEKLFFGSGTQLSVL.

Here the CDR3 reads CASRDAGNTEAFF. The CDR3 DNA sequence: TGTGCCAGCAGGGATGCGGGGAACACTGAAGCTTTCTTT. This sequence joins TRBV6-5 and TRBJ1-1, with D hard to call. CDR1 is MNHEY, CDR2 SVGAGI, per germline. V dropped 6 bases and J dropped 1 base, with 9 bases sitting between them. CDR3 length: 13 amino acids.

This clone was recorded only once. The chain combines TRBV29-1 with TRBJ2-5; D not certain. Gene TRBJ2-7 matches the end of the DNA better, so the J call may be wrong. Germline assignment: CDR1 SQVTM and CDR2 ANQGSEA. This CDR3 is 13 amino acids long. CDR3 amino acids: CSAGGLKGYEQYF. Here the CDR3 DNA reads TGCAGCGCCGGCGGATTAAAAGGCTACGAGCAGTACTTC.

The chain recombines TRBV5-1 with TRBJ1-2, with 10 bases aligning to TRBD1. CDR3 size: 15 residues. The junction had 9 bases not matched to a gene; V was cut back by 3 bases and J by 7 bases. CDR1 is SGHRS and CDR2 is YFSETQ in the germline V gene. CDR3 residues: CASSSTGTGVIGYTF. The CDR3 DNA follows: TGCGCCAGCAGCTCTACCGGGACAGGGGTCATTGGCTACACCTTC.

The sample holds one count of this clone. This chain's CDR3 is CASSDQDNSPLHF. In DNA, the CDR3 is TGTGCCAGCAGTGACCAGGATAATTCACCCCTCCACTTT. The chain has TRBV6-4 and TRBJ1-6; D is unresolved. Trimming stripped 2 bases from V and 5 bases from J, with 4 bases between. Germline CDR1 is MRHNA and CDR2 is SNTAGT. The CDR3 has 13 amino acids.

The rearrangement joins TRBV7-2 to TRBJ1-5; D may be TRBD1 (6 bases). V was trimmed by 5 bases and J by 2 bases, leaving 16 bases between them. The CDR3 loop spans 16 amino acids. Germline V CDR1 and CDR2: SGHTA, FQGNSA. CDR3 residues: CASSPAGGEGNQPQHF. CDR3 nucleotide sequence: TGTGCCAGCAGCCCCGCTGGGGGCGAGGGCAATCAGCCCCAGCATTTT.

This chain uses TRBV10-3 with TRBJ1-2; maybe TRBD1 (5 bases). Deletions cut 2 bases from V and 4 bases from J, with 14 bases between. CDR3 length equals 15 residues. In germline, CDR1 is ENHRY, CDR2 SYGVKD. The CDR3 nucleotides read TGTGCCATCAGTGAGCCTAAGAGACAGCTCTATGGCTACACCTTC. Translated: CAISEPKRQLYGYTF.

V gene TRBV27 combines with J gene TRBJ1-4; no clear D gene. V lost 7 bases and J 0 bases, leaving 9 bases between the germline ends. This CDR3 is built from 14 residues. Per germline, CDR1 MNHEY and CDR2 SMNVEV (reference sequence). This chain's CDR3 is CASTGGATNEKLFF. CDR3 in DNA: TGTGCCAGCACCGGAGGTGCAACTAATGAAAAACTGTTTTTT.

The chain is built from TRBV7-9 and TRBJ2-5; TRBD2 matches at 9 bases. The CDR3 length is 14 residues. The trim removed 8 bases at V and 8 bases at J, leaving 12 bases unmatched. Germline V CDR1 and CDR2: SEHNR, FQNEAQ (reference sequence). As DNA, the CDR3 is TGTGCCAGCTCCGCCGCGGGGGGGACCCCAACCCAGTACTTC. Translated, it gives CASSAAGGTPTQYF.

About this clone: An end of the junction differs from the germline gene, which may be a read error. The V gene is TRBV25-1, the J gene TRBJ2-4, with a weak D call TRBD2 (6 bases). The CDR3 totals 14 residues. From germline, CDR1 is MGHDK and CDR2 SYGVNS. The CDR3 bases are TGTGCCAGCAGTTCCGACGGGGGTGCAAACAGTCAGTACTTC. Translation gives CASSSDGGANSQYF.

The chain employs TRBV5-4 and TRBJ2-5; 8 nucleotides line up with TRBD2. The CDR3 extends over 14 amino acids. Looked up from germline, CDR1 is SGHNT and CDR2 is YYREEE (reference sequence). V trimming: 6 bases; J trimming: 4 bases; junction bases outside the gene matches: 8. CDR3 amino acids: CASIDRGGRETQYF. CDR3 in DNA: TGTGCCAGCATCGACCGGGGGGGCCGAGAGACCCAGTACTTC.

This sequence joins TRBV7-2 and TRBJ1-2; no clear D gene. The germline CDR1 and CDR2 sequences are SGHTA and FQGNSA. The ends were cut back, 1 base at V and 0 bases at J, with 6 bases in the middle. The CDR3 is made up of 14 amino acids. The CDR3 is CASSLDYANYGYTF. CDR3 DNA: TGTGCCAGCAGCTTAGACTATGCTAACTATGGCTACACCTTC. The whole variable domain, remainder taken from reference TRBV7-2 and TRBJ1-2, is GAGVSQSPSNKVTEKGKDVELRCDPISGHTALYWYRQSLGQGLEFLIYFQGNSAPDKSGLPSDRFSAERTGGSVSTLTIQRTQQEDSAVYLCASSLDYANYGYTFGSGTRLTVV.

The V and J genes are TRBV5-6 and TRBJ1-1; D is undetermined. V was clipped by 0 bases and J by 10 bases, with 10 bases between them. CDR1 and CDR2 from the germline V gene are SGHDT and YYEEEE. This CDR3 contains 12 residues. The CDR3 DNA follows: TGTGCCAGCAGCTTGGGCCAGCGGGGAGCTTTCTTT. This translates into CASSLGQRGAFF. The variable domain in full, completed from reference TRBV5-6 and TRBJ1-1, reads DAGVTQSPTHLIKTRGQQVTLRCSPKSGHDTVSWYQQALGQGPQFIFQYYEEEERQRGNFPDRFSGHQFPNYSSELNVNALLLGDSALYLCASSLGQRGAFFGQGTRLTVV.

V gene TRBV6-1 combines with J gene TRBJ2-7; 12 bases fit TRBD2. Trimming cost V 4 bases and J 4 bases; bases outside gene matches: 5. CDR3 length: 15 amino acids. CDR1 is MNHNS, CDR2 SASEGT, per germline. The CDR3 coding sequence is TGTGCCAGCAGTGCCACTAGCGGGGGGCCGTACGAGCAGTACTTC. As protein: CASSATSGGPYEQYF.

This clone is a singleton in its sample. The chain has TRBV2 and TRBJ2-3, with 7 bases aligning to TRBD1. This CDR3 has 14 amino acids. Germline CDR1 is SNHLY and CDR2 is FYNNEI. J gave up 3 bases and V 9 bases, and 9 bases lay outside the gene matches. This CDR3 is CASLQGYSTDTQYF. CDR3 DNA sequence: TGTGCCAGTCTACAGGGGTATTCGACAGATACGCAGTATTTT.

The chain carries TRBV5-1 and TRBJ2-7; TRBD1 might be the D (5 bases). The V and J ends lost 0 bases and 2 bases respectively, with 18 bases between them. CDR1 is SGHRS, CDR2 YFSETQ, per germline. The CDR3 spans 17 residues. The CDR3 sequence: CASSLEGPGSNTYEQYF. CDR3 sequence (DNA): TGCGCCAGCAGCTTGGAAGGCCCAGGGTCCAACACCTACGAGCAGTACTTC.

This sequence joins TRBV19 and TRBJ1-2; TRBD1 matches at 7 bases. V dropped 3 bases and J dropped 2; count of bases not matched to a gene: 3. This CDR3 contains 14 residues. CDR1 LNHDA and CDR2 SQIVND come from the germline V gene (reference sequence). CDR3 region: CASSMGQMNYGYTF. CDR3 DNA sequence: TGTGCCAGTAGTATGGGACAGATGAACTATGGCTACACCTTC. Full variable domain (remainder filled in from reference TRBV19 and TRBJ1-2): DGGITQSPKYLFRKEGQNVTLSCEQNLNHDAMYWYRQDPGQGLRLIYYSQIVNDFQKGDIAEGYSVSREKKESFPLTVTSAQKNPTAFYLCASSMGQMNYGYTFGSGTRLTVV.